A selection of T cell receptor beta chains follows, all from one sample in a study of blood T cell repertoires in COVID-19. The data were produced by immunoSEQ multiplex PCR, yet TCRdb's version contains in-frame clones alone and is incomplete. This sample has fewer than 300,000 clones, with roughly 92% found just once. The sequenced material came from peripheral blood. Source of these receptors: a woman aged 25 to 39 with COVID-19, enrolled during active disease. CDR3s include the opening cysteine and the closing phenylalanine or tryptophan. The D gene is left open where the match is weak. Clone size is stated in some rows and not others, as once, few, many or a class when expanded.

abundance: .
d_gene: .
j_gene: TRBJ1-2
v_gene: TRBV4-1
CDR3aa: CASSQEEYGYTF
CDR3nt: TGCGCCAGCAGCCAAGAGGAGTATGGCTACACCTTC

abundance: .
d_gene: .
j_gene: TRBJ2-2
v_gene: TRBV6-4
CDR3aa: CASRRSENTGELFF
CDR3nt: TGTGCCAGCAGGAGAAGCGAGAACACCGGGGAGCTGTTTTTT

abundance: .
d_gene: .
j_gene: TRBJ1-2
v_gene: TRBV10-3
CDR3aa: CAISEVKGRGYTF
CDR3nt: TGTGCCATCAGTGAGGTTAAGGGGCGCGGCTACACCTTC

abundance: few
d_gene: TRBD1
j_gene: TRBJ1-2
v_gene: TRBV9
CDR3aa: CASSVDIQGARGYTF
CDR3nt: TGTGCCAGCAGCGTAGACATCCAGGGGGCGCGTGGCTACACCTTC

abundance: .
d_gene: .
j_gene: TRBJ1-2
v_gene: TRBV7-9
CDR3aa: CASSWGDYGYTF
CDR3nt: TGTGCCAGCAGTTGGGGAGATTATGGCTACACCTTC

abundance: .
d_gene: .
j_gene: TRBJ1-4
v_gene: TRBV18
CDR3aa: CASSSSGFTNEKLFF
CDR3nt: TGTGCCAGCTCATCTTCAGGGTTTACTAATGAAAAACTGTTTTTT

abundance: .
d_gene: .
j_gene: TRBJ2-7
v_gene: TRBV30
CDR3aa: CAWSDWSSYEQYF
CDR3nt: TGTGCCTGGAGTGATTGGAGCTCCTACGAGCAGTACTTC

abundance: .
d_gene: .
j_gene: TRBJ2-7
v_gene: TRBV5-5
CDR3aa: CASSFLGGTTGNYYEQYF
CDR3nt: TGTGCCAGCAGCTTTTTAGGGGGGACGACAGGGAATTACTACGAGCAGTACTTC

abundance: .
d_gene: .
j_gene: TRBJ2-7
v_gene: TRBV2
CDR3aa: CASSVKRAYEQYF
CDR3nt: TGTGCCAGCAGTGTAAAGCGAGCCTACGAGCAGTACTTC

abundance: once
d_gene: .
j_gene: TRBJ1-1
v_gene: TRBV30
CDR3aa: CAWSVLPPQGEVAFF
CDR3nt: TGTGCCTGGAGTGTACTCCCCCCACAGGGAGAGGTTGCTTTCTTT

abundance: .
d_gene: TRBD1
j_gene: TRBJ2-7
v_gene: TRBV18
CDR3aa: CASSPGTGQGYEQYF
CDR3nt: TGTGCCAGCTCACCAGGGACGGGACAGGGCTACGAGCAGTACTTC

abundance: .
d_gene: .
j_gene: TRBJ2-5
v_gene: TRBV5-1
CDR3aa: CASSLPPQETQYF
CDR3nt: TGCGCCAGCAGCCTTCCCCCCCAAGAGACCCAGTACTTC

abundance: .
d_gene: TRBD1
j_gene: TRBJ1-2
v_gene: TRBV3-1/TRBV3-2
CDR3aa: CASSQKQGIGYTF
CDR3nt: TGTGCCAGCAGCCAAAAACAGGGGATTGGCTACACCTTC

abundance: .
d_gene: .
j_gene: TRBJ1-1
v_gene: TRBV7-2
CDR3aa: CASSSVPFSEAFF
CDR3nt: TGTGCCAGCAGCTCGGTCCCCTTCTCTGAAGCTTTCTTT

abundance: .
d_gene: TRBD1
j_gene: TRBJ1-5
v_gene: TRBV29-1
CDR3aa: CSVLTGATGPQHF
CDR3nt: TGCAGCGTACTTACAGGGGCCACGGGGCCCCAGCATTTT

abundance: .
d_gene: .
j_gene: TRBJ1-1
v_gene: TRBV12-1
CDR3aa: CASSFMNTEAFF
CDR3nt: TGTGCCAGCAGCTTCATGAACACTGAAGCTTTCTTT

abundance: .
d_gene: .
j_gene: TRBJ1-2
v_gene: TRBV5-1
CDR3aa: CASSHRDNNYGYTF
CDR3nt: TGCGCCAGTTCTCACCGGGACAATAACTATGGCTACACCTTC

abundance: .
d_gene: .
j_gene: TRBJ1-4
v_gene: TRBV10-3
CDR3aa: CAISESGVNEKLFF
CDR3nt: TGTGCCATCAGTGAGTCGGGAGTTAATGAAAAACTGTTTTTT

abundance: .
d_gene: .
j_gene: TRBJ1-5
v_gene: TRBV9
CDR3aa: CASSVDGGSNQPQHF
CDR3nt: TGTGCCAGCAGCGTAGATGGCGGCAGCAATCAGCCCCAGCATTTT

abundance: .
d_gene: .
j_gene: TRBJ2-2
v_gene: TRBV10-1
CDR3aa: CASSDRASGELFF
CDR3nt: TGCGCCAGCAGTGACAGGGCATCCGGGGAGCTGTTTTTT

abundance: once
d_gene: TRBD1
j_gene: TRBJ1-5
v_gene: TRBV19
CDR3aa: CASSSLTGFGNQPQHF
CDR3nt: TGTGCCAGTAGTTCACTGACAGGGTTTGGGAATCAGCCCCAGCATTTT

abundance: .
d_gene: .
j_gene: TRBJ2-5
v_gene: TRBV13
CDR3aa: CASSLGSLGAEETQYF
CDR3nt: TGTGCCAGCAGCTTAGGTTCTTTGGGGGCGGAAGAGACCCAGTACTTC

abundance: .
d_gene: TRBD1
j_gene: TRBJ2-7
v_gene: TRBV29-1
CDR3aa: CSVSGTGVYEQYF
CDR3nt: TGCAGCGTGTCCGGGACAGGCGTCTACGAGCAGTACTTC

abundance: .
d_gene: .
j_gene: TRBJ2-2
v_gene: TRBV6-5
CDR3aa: CASRGLFIAGELFF
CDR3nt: TGTGCCAGCAGGGGACTCTTTATTGCCGGGGAGCTGTTTTTT

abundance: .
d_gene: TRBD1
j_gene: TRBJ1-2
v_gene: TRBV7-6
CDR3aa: CASSPGQPFVANYGYTF
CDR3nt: TGTGCCAGCAGCCCGGGACAGCCGTTTGTAGCTAACTATGGCTACACCTTC

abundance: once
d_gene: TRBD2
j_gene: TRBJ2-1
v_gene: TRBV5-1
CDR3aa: CASSPRTGTSGSGEQFF
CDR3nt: TGCGCCAGCAGCCCAAGAACTGGGACTAGCGGGAGTGGTGAGCAGTTCTTC

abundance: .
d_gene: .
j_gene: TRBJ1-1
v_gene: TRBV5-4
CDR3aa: CASGGGTEAFF
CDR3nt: TGTGCCAGCGGGGGAGGCACTGAAGCTTTCTTT

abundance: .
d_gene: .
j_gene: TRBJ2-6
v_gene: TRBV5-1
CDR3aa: CASSLIGGEVNVLTF
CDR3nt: TGCGCCAGCAGCTTGATAGGGGGAGAGGTCAACGTCCTGACTTTC

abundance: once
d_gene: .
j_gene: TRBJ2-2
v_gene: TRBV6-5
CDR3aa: CASIGVLGNTGELFF
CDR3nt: TGTGCCAGCATCGGCGTGCTAGGGAACACCGGGGAGCTGTTTTTT

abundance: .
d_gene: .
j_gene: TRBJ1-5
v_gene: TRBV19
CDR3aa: CASSLAGDQPQHF
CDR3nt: TGTGCCAGTAGTTTAGCAGGGGATCAGCCCCAGCATTTT

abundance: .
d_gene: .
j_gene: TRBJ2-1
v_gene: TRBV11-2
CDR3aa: CASSSGTGTREQFF
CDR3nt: TGTGCCAGCAGCTCCGGAACTGGGACTCGTGAGCAGTTCTTC

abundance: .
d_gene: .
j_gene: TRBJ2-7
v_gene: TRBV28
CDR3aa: CASSFPGSTYEQYF
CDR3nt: TGTGCCAGCAGTTTTCCAGGGTCCACCTACGAGCAGTACTTC

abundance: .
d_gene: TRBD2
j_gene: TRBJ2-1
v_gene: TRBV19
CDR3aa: CASSIDPSGRGEQFF
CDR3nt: TGTGCCAGTAGTATAGATCCGAGCGGGAGGGGTGAGCAGTTCTTC

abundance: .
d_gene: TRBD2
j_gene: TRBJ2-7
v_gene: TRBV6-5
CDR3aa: CASSSGTSGDYEQYF
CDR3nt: TGTGCCAGCAGTTCCGGGACTAGCGGAGATTACGAGCAGTACTTC

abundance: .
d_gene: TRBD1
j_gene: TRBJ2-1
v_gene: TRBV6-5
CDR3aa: CASSYTPGQGINEQFF
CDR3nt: TGTGCCAGCAGTTACACCCCGGGACAGGGAATCAATGAGCAGTTCTTC

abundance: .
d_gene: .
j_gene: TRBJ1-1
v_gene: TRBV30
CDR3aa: CAWSPLLGLETEAFF
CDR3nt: TGTGCCTGGAGTCCCCTCCTGGGGCTAGAGACTGAAGCTTTCTTT

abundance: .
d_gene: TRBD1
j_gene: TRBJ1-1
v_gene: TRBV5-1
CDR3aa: CASSLTTGGAPLGEAFF
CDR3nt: TGCGCCAGCAGCTTGACTACAGGGGGCGCCCCTTTAGGTGAAGCTTTCTTT

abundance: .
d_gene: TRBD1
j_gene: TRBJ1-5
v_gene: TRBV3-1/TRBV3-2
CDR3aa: CASSEGYRGYQPQHF
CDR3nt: TGTGCCAGCAGCGAAGGGTACAGGGGTTACCAGCCCCAGCATTTT

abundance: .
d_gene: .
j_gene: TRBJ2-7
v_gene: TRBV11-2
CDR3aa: CASRFSAAYYEQYF
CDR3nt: TGTGCCAGCAGATTTAGCGCTGCCTACTACGAGCAGTACTTC

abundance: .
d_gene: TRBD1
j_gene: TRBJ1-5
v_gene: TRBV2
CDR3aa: CASRAGQGAPYSNQPQHF
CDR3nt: TGTGCCAGCAGGGCGGGACAGGGGGCCCCGTATAGCAATCAGCCCCAGCATTTT

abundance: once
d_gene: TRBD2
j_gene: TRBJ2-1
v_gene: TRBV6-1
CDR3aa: CASSELAGVPNEQFF
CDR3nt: TGTGCCAGCAGTGAACTAGCGGGAGTGCCCAATGAGCAGTTCTTC

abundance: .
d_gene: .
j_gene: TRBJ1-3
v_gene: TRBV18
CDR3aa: CASSPRTVTNQNSGNTIYF
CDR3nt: TGTGCCAGCTCACCGCGGACAGTTACCAACCAAAACTCTGGAAACACCATATATTTT

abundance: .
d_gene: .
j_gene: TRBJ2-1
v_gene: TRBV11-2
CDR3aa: CASSLEAGVWNEQFF
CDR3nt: TGTGCCAGCAGCTTAGAGGCAGGGGTATGGAATGAGCAGTTCTTC

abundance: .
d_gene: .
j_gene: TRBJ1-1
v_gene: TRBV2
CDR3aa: CASSGGHDPNTEAFF
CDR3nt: TGTGCCAGCAGTGGAGGACACGATCCGAACACTGAAGCTTTCTTT